This T cell receptor beta chain stems from a study of blood T cell repertoires in COVID-19. About the study: Specimens from acute and convalescent COVID-19 originated in the United States, Italy and Spain. The cDNA or gDNA used as material had been derived from T cells, B-cell-depleted T cells, or PBMCs.

Original processing notes: Amplified reference gene primers provided the basis for estimating nucleated cell counts. Profiling relied on immunoSEQ multiplex PCR, and the TCRdb table lists in-frame clones only, not all of them. The V and J calls and clone size are taken from that table; D and trimming were inferred from the DNA. The data show 300,000 or so clones, with 70% to 90% seen just once and around 4% held by the top ten. The origin of this receptor is a woman aged 45-65 years with active or convalescent COVID-19. The sample consisted of peripheral blood.

This CDR3 is CASTVGTVEKTQYF. The CDR3 coding sequence is TGTGCCAGCACCGTCGGGACAGTTGAGAAGACCCAGTACTTC. This chain connects TRBV6-5 to TRBJ2-5, with TRBD1 identical over 7 bases. V shed 7 bases, J shed 6 bases, and the junction held 11 bases outside the gene matches. In germline, CDR1 is MNHEY, CDR2 SVGAGI. The CDR3 sequence is 14 residues long.